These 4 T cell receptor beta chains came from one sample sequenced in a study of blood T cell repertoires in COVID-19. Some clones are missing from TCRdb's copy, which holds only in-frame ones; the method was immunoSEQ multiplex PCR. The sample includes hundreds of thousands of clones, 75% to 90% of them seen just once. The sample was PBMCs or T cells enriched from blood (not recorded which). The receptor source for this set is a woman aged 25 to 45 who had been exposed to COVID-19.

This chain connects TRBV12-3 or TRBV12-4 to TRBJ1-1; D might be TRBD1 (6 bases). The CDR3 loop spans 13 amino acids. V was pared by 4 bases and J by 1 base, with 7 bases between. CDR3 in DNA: TGTGCCAGCAGTTCCAGGGGGAACACTGAAGCTTTCTTT. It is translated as CASSSRGNTEAFF.

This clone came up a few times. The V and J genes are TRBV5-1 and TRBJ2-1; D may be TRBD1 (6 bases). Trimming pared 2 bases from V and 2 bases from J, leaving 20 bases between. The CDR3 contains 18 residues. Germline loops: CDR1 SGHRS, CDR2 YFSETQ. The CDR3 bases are TGCGCCAGCAGCTTACAAAACCACCGGGACACCACCTACAATGAGCAGTTCTTC. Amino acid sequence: CASSLQNHRDTTYNEQFF.

The CDR3 sequence is CASRITGLAGELFF. CDR3 nucleotides: TGTGCCAGCAGAATAACAGGGCTTGCCGGGGAGCTGTTTTTT. The chain is built from TRBV6-5 and TRBJ2-2; D might be TRBD1 (6 bases). Germline lookup yields CDR1 MNHEY and CDR2 SVGAGI. The CDR3 loop spans 14 amino acids. V was shortened by 6 bases and J by 6 bases, with 14 bases between the two germline ends.

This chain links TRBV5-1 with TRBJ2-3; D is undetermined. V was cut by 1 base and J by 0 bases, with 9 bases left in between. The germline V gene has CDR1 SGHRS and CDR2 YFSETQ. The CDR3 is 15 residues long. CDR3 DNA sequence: TGCGCCAGCAGCTTGCTTGCTACCAGCACAGATACGCAGTATTTT. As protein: CASSLLATSTDTQYF.